These 27 T cell receptor beta chains share one sample of origin, sequenced in a study of vaccination and CD4 T cells after COVID-19. Sample treatment: roughly nine-day PBMC culture with coronavirus spike peptide pools or control peptides (ViraFEST assay). No antigen has been identified for these receptors. The Oncomine TCR Beta short-read assay was applied to DNA of cultured CD4+ T cells. One entry per CDR3 protein, called by TCRdb with MiXCR from the PCR reads. Altogether some 13,000 distinct CDR3 sequences are present, over 25% being singletons, with the ten largest covering roughly 15%. Material for sequencing was cultured CD4+ T cells from blood. The source is a human donor with COVID-19.

The chain has TRBV12-3 or TRBV12-4 and TRBJ1-6; unclear D gene. V lost 6 bases, J lost 7 bases, and 19 bases lay in between. The CDR3 is made up of 16 amino acids. CDR3 in amino acids: CASSPRRSGVNSPLHF. The CDR3 DNA is TGTGCCAGCAGCCCCCGTCGGAGCGGGGTCAATTCACCCCTCCACTTT.

This clonotype was counted between two and nine times. The rearrangement links TRBV27 to TRBJ2-3; D is unclear. Looked up from germline, CDR1 is MNHEY and CDR2 is SMNVEV (reference sequence). V was pared by 5 bases and J by 0 bases, with 18 bases between. The CDR3 length is 17 residues. This CDR3 is CASSQNLGWESTDTQYF. Here the CDR3 DNA reads TGTGCCAGCAGTCAGAACTTAGGGTGGGAAAGCACAGATACGCAGTATTTT.

The genes are TRBV6-7 and TRBJ2-7; the D is unclear. TRBV6-7 is placed among ORFs of uncertain function. The V and J ends lost 8 bases and 4 bases respectively, with 9 bases between them. This CDR3 is built from 11 residues. This chain's CDR3 is CASDGRYEQYF. The CDR3, as DNA: TGTGCCAGCGACGGGCGGTACGAGCAGTACTTC.

V is TRBV19 and J is TRBJ1-6, with D possibly being TRBD1 (6 bases). In germline, CDR1 is LNHDA, CDR2 SQIVND (reference sequence). The V end was cut by 5 bases, the J end by 7 bases, with 18 bases between. The CDR3 contains 16 residues. The CDR3 DNA follows: TGTGCCAGTAGTGGTGCGGGTGGACAGAGAAATTCACCCCTCCACTTT. This encodes CASSGAGGQRNSPLHF.

The rearrangement joins TRBV21-1 to TRBJ2-3; TRBD2, the table's D call, was not compared with the DNA. TRBV21-1 is an annotated pseudogene. CDR3 size: 13 residues. CDR3 residues: CASIRRDSDTQYF. CDR3 DNA sequence: TGTGCCAGCATCCGACGGGACTCAGATACGCAGTATTTT.

V gene TRBV7-2 combines with J gene TRBJ2-2; tentative D call: TRBD2 (5 bases). Trimming took 2 bases from V and 2 from J, leaving 9 bases between them. The CDR3 runs to 15 residues. Per the germline V gene, CDR1 is SGHTA and CDR2 is FQGNSA. CDR3 in DNA: TGTGCCAGCAGCTTAAGCCGGGGTAACACCGGGGAGCTGTTTTTT. It codes for CASSLSRGNTGELFF.

This clonotype was seen a few times. This chain uses TRBV27 with TRBJ2-1; TRBD2 agrees at 8 bases. The CDR3 totals 16 residues. The trim removed 6 bases at V and 9 bases at J, leaving 16 bases unmatched. Germline lookup yields CDR1 MNHEY and CDR2 SMNVEV (reference sequence). The CDR3 region has the DNA TGTGCCAGCAGCCCGATCCCGGGACTAGAGACAGCTGAGCAGTTCTTC. Translating gives CASSPIPGLETAEQFF.

This sequence joins TRBV6-1 and TRBJ1-5; maybe TRBD1 (6 bases). CDR3 length: 15 amino acids. CDR1 is MNHNS, CDR2 SASEGT, per germline. V lost 6 bases, J lost 1 base, and 13 bases lay in between. CDR3 nucleotides: TGTGCCAGCAGCAACAGGGTAACGAGCAATCAGCCCCAGCATTTT. This translates into CASSNRVTSNQPQHF.

This chain uses TRBV6-4 with TRBJ1-2; D possibly corresponds to TRBD1 (6 bases). In germline, CDR1 is MRHNA, CDR2 SNTAGT. V was pared by 5 bases and J by 4 bases, with 11 bases between. There are 13 residues in the CDR3. Here the CDR3 reads CASSMDRSYGYTF. The CDR3 nucleotides are TGTGCCAGCAGTATGGACAGATCCTATGGCTACACCTTC.

This clonotype came up a few times. This chain joins TRBV20-1 and TRBJ1-5; D ambiguous. The CDR3 covers 14 residues. The V and J ends lost 6 bases and 0 bases respectively, with 12 bases between them. Germline CDR1 is DFQATT and CDR2 is SNEGSKA (reference sequence). CDR3 DNA sequence: TGCAGTGCCTCAAGACTGAATAGCAATCAGCCCCAGCATTTT. Protein product: CSASRLNSNQPQHF.

The sample holds a few counts of this clonotype. The V gene is TRBV19, the J gene TRBJ1-5, with 11 positions matching TRBD1. Germline V CDR1 and CDR2: LNHDA, SQIVND (reference sequence). The junction had 4 bases not matched to a gene; V was cut back by 10 bases and J by 5 bases. This CDR3 comprises 13 residues. The CDR3 DNA follows: TGTGCCATCCCGGACAGGGGGCATCAGCCCCAGCATTTT. Translating it yields CAIPDRGHQPQHF. Based on the CDR3 plus reference TRBV19 and TRBJ1-5, the full variable domain is DGGITQSPKYLFRKEGQNVTLSCEQNLNHDAMYWYRQDPGQGLRLIYYSQIVNDFQKGDIAEGYSVSREKKESFPLTVTSAQKNPTAFYLCAIPDRGHQPQHFGDGTRLSIL.

The chain combines TRBV11-3 with TRBJ2-3; no reliable D call. Germline values: CDR1 SGHNT, CDR2 YENEEA. The CDR3 spans 15 residues. Trimming took 0 bases from V and 2 from J, leaving 9 bases between them. The CDR3 DNA follows: TGTGCCAGCAGCTTAGATCGGCAGGTCACAGATACGCAGTATTTT. This encodes CASSLDRQVTDTQYF.

This clonotype was seen only a few times. The chain employs TRBV2 and TRBJ2-7; the match to TRBD2 covers 10 bases. CDR3 size: 15 residues. V dropped 4 bases and J dropped 1; count of bases not matched to a gene: 4. CDR1 SNHLY and CDR2 FYNNEI come from the germline V gene. Here the CDR3 DNA reads TGTGCCAGCAGTGGACTAGCGGGCTTTTCCTACGAGCAGTACTTC. This sequence encodes CASSGLAGFSYEQYF.

CDR3 nucleotide sequence: TGTGCCAGCAGTCCCCGGGCGCATGAAAAACTGTTTTTT. This sequence encodes CASSPRAHEKLFF. The chain couples TRBV27 to TRBJ1-4, with D uncertain. V lost 5 bases to trimming and J lost 6 bases, with 10 bases between them. This CDR3 region has 13 residues. Germline CDR1 MNHEY, CDR2 SMNVEV (reference sequence).

This clonotype was seen a few times. A read error may account for a junction end that differs from germline. For the CDR3, the DNA is TGTGCTAGCTCCCCCGCCCGCAGCGGACAGGGTAATGTGGGGCTCCACTTT. It codes for CASSPARSGQGNVGLHF. The chain links TRBV18 to TRBJ1-6; 8 nucleotides align to TRBD1. The length of the CDR3 is 17 residues. From germline, CDR1 is KGHSH and CDR2 LQKENI.

This sequence joins TRBV19 and TRBJ2-3, with a tentative D call TRBD1 (5 bases). There are 13 residues in the CDR3. Trimming shortened V by 4 bases and J by 1 base, and 6 bases separated the two germline ends. Looked up from germline, CDR1 is LNHDA and CDR2 is SQIVND (reference sequence). CDR3 loop: CASSSRGTDTQYF. CDR3 nucleotides: TGTGCCAGTAGTAGCAGGGGCACAGATACGCAGTATTTT.

The rearrangement joins TRBV27 to TRBJ2-7, with 7 bases lining up with TRBD1. Germline V gene sequence: CDR1 MNHEY, CDR2 SMNVEV (reference sequence). The CDR3 spans 15 residues. After removal of 5 bases from V and 6 bases from J, the junction contained 13 bases not matched to a gene. CDR3 coding DNA: TGTGCCAGCAGTCGATCCCGGGACAGAGGAGGCGAGCAGTACTTC. This translates into CASSRSRDRGGEQYF.

A single count supports this clonotype. V is TRBV28 and J is TRBJ2-5; D may be TRBD1 (5 bases). The germline gives CDR1 MDHEN, CDR2 SYDVKM. Deletions cut 1 base from V and 0 bases from J, with 9 bases between. The CDR3 length is 15 residues. The CDR3 loop reads CASSLYRSYQETQYF. CDR3 coding DNA: TGTGCCAGCAGTTTATACAGGTCCTACCAAGAGACCCAGTACTTC. Supplemented by reference TRBV28 and TRBJ2-5, the full variable domain reads DVKVTQSSRYLVKRTGEKVFLECVQDMDHENMFWYRQDPGLGLRLIYFSYDVKMKEKGDIPEGYSVSREKKERFSLILESASTNQTSMYLCASSLYRSYQETQYFGPGTRLLVL.

The chain joins TRBV24-1 to TRBJ2-1; D not resolved. This CDR3 is 17 amino acids long. Per the germline V gene, CDR1 is KGHDR and CDR2 is SFDVKD. Trimming shortened V by 4 bases and J by 1 base, and 16 bases separated the two germline ends. CDR3 amino acids: CATSDPTTTNSYNEQFF. The CDR3 nucleotides read TGTGCCACCAGTGACCCGACCACGACGAATTCCTACAATGAGCAGTTCTTC.

The table lists this clonotype with a few counts. V and J are TRBV19 and TRBJ2-7; 10 bases fit TRBD1. Germline V CDR1 and CDR2: LNHDA, SQIVND (reference sequence). The trim removed 5 bases at V and 0 bases at J, leaving 4 bases unmatched. The CDR3 loop spans 15 amino acids. DNA for the CDR3: TGTGCCAGTAGTCCAAGGACAGGGGGCTCCTACGAGCAGTACTTC. Its translation is CASSPRTGGSYEQYF.

CDR3 coding DNA: TGTGCCAGCAGCCAAACCGGGACAGACAATCAGCCCCAGCATTTT. As protein: CASSQTGTDNQPQHF. The chain recombines TRBV4-2 with TRBJ1-5, with TRBD1 matching 7 bases. Germline trimming cut 2 bases from V and 3 bases from J; bases unmatched to any gene: 4. The CDR3 has 15 amino acids. From germline, CDR1 is LGHNA and CDR2 YNFKEQ.

Within the sample, this clonotype is medium-sized. The chain links TRBV7-2 to TRBJ1-2; a possible D gene is TRBD1 (5 bases). CDR3 size: 15 residues. V gave up 0 bases and J gave up 2 bases, with 10 bases separating them. Germline V CDR1 and CDR2: SGHTA, FQGNSA. The CDR3 region is CASSLAGDANYGYTF. The CDR3 DNA follows: TGTGCCAGCAGCTTAGCGGGGGATGCGAACTATGGCTACACCTTC.

In its sample, this clonotype was seen a few times. The J gene is TRBJ2-2, the V gene TRBV4-1; 7 nucleotides agree with TRBD1. Germline CDR1 reads MGHRA; CDR2 reads YSYEKL. V shed 6 bases, J shed 4 bases, and the junction held 5 bases outside the gene matches. This CDR3 contains 14 residues. CDR3 region: CASRRQGSTGELFF. The CDR3 coding sequence is TGCGCCAGCAGAAGACAGGGATCCACCGGGGAGCTGTTTTTT.

This clonotype rates as medium-sized. This CDR3 is CASRKDGGDYGYTF. Written as DNA, the CDR3 is TGTGCCAGCAGGAAGGACGGGGGGGACTATGGCTACACCTTC. This chain joins TRBV6-1 and TRBJ1-2, with D possibly being TRBD1 (5 bases). Germline loops: CDR1 MNHNS, CDR2 SASEGT. The CDR3 loop spans 14 amino acids. The germline V and J ends were trimmed by 6 bases and 3 bases, with 14 bases remaining between them.

The CDR3 loop is CAISTDSSYNEQFF. The CDR3 coding sequence is TGTGCCATCAGTACAGATAGCTCCTACAATGAGCAGTTCTTC. J is TRBJ2-1 and V is TRBV10-3, with unresolved D. In germline, CDR1 is ENHRY, CDR2 SYGVKD. The CDR3 is made up of 14 amino acids. Between the trimmed V and J ends, which lost 5 bases and 0 bases, there was a span of 8 bases.

V is TRBV20-1 and J is TRBJ2-3; 7 nucleotides line up with TRBD1. Per germline, CDR1 DFQATT and CDR2 SNEGSKA (reference sequence). The CDR3 totals 13 residues. V dropped 6 bases and J dropped 4; count of bases not matched to a gene: 7. The CDR3: CSAGKTGPDTQYF. The DNA of the CDR3 is TGCAGTGCCGGGAAGACAGGGCCAGATACGCAGTATTTT.

This clonotype was seen a handful of times. V and J are TRBV6-5 and TRBJ1-5, with D possibly matching TRBD1 (6 bases). V dropped 6 bases and J dropped 5 bases, with 14 bases sitting between them. CDR3 length: 14 amino acids. Germline CDR1 reads MNHEY; CDR2 reads SVGAGI. The CDR3 loop is CASRYGQGHQPQHF. Here the CDR3 DNA reads TGTGCCAGCAGGTACGGGCAGGGGCATCAGCCCCAGCATTTT.